What follows is one T cell receptor beta chain and its context. This clone came up once. What antigen it recognizes has not been identified. There are no base qualities to consult, and no much larger clone falls within one base. Other DNA sequences of this sample code for an identical CDR3. The sample is drawn from a study of shared clonotypes between healthy human individuals (dated by TCRdb to the early 2020s). For the wider study: A couple of women and a few men aged 18 to 49 years were included in the cohort. To increase sequencing depth and limit assay-specific biases, different laboratories used diverse techniques to prepare libraries and sequence TCR repertoires. To estimate repertoire size and how much clonotype sharing occurs between individuals, the study deeply sequenced the blood TCR repertoires of about five healthy adults. Each donor's leukapheresis produced roughly between roughly 0.94 and 9.5 billion PBMCs. Per donor, three plates each were used for CD4 naive and CD4 memory, two for CD8 naive, and one for CD8 memory.

Here is what the overall study found, with its caveats: Across a few donors, approximately 4.6% of naive CD4, around 3.5% of naive CD8, 2.3% of memory CD4, and about 0.44% of memory CD8 clonotypes were shared. The small number of donors limited the genetic and exposure-history diversity represented. Sampling was restricted to blood, and TCR repertoires in tissues likely differ from the TCR repertoires found in blood. Compared with non-shared clonotypes, the clonotypes found in all four sorted-subset donors had higher generation probabilities. Pairwise subsampling indicated that sequencing depth was expected to affect the degree of clonotype sharing among donors. Naive subsets generally had larger estimated clonotype richness than memory subsets. Incomplete sequencing was indicated by rarefaction of sorted-subset datasets, despite the large sequencing depth.

Healthy HIV-negative adults with no recently reported acute infections or vaccinations were included as donors. All donors were Caucasian adults living in Nashville, Tennessee, USA. CD4+ T cells were enriched through magnetic negative selection, after which naive cells were positively selected on CD45RA and the remaining negative fraction served as the memory subset. Blood was collected by leukapheresis, and PBMCs were isolated by Ficoll-Histopaque density gradient centrifugation and then cryopreserved in liquid nitrogen vapor phase. Purity and quantity of every magnetically sorted T cell population were checked by analytical flow cytometry. Genomic DNA was isolated from every sorted fraction and measured by UV absorbance on a Nanodrop 2000c. Using the deep immunoSEQ assay, multiplex PCR amplified TCR CDR3 regions from genomic DNA. Extracted genomic DNA from each cell subset was distributed evenly across all wells of several immunoSEQ 96-well plates, and each plate was treated as a replicate. For sorted subsets, each replicate PCR was loaded with 200 ng genomic DNA, equivalent to roughly 30,000 T cell genomes. Purified libraries were measured with a Qubit 3.0 fluorometer, size-checked on a Bioanalyzer 2100, and measured again with the KAPA Library Quantification kit. A separate single-read 150-cycle Illumina NextSeq 550 flow cell was used to sequence each immunoSEQ 96-well plate. The paper's processing steps were these. Because the immunoSEQ output included only junctional sequences and no quality scores, the filtering could not be the same as the filtering used for full-length reads. To assign V/J genes and CDR3, sequences were annotated using PyIR, a Python wrapper for IgBLAST v1.9, with IMGT germline references. Any read was removed if the V/J assignment was weak (E-value above 1e-6), the CDR3 was missing, or the read contained stop codons, out-of-frame junctions, or ambiguous translated residues. V3J clonotypes were defined as sequences sharing the same inferred V gene, J gene, and CDR3 amino acid sequence. Percentage overlap between repertoires was calculated by dividing the number of shared unique clonotypes by the size of the smaller repertoire. RTK rarefaction, the Chao1 estimator, and Recon v2.1 estimates of unobserved clonotypes were used to assess repertoire richness. Generation probabilities for all TCRbeta clonotypes obtained by the gDNA method from a handful of donors were computed using OLGA. The table was pulled from immuneACCESS by TCRdb, which kept in-frame rearrangements only. Such tables lose some clones; where checked, under half of the loss comes from unresolved V genes, and the rest has no known cause. The DNA was the basis for D and trimming; V, J and clone size are from that table. The sample table lists about 1 million clones, about 75% of them with a count of one. The ten largest clones add up to about 1.5% of the sample.

The germline V gene (reference sequence) supplies CDR1 DFQATT and CDR2 SNEGSKA. The CDR3 starts with the cysteine, ends with the phenylalanine, and has 11 residues. The read is trimmed to its CDR3 DNA, 33 bases read in frame from base 1. Trimming at the junction amounts to 5 bases on V and 5 bases on J, and the germline ends lie 6 bases apart. Material: memory CD4+ T cells sorted from blood. The meaning of the sample's cell subset or site label: CD45RA-negative fraction. The TCR comes from a man between 18 and 29 years old in good health. The chain links TRBV20-1 with TRBJ2-2; the D gene is not confidently resolved. This receptor has the CDR3 CSAPGTGELFF. The DNA sequence reads TGCAGTGCTCCAGGAACCGGGGAGCTGTTTTTT.